The rows below give T cell receptor beta chains drawn from one sample of a study of shared clonotypes between healthy human individuals. This table comes from immunoSEQ multiplex PCR, and its TCRdb copy is limited to in-frame clones, with some not included. The sample has a few million clones, over 85% seen once. Input material: naive CD4+ T cells from PBMCs. These receptors were taken from a man aged 18 to 35 in good health. Some clones in this sample may be carry-over from other donors' samples. Each CDR3 is given with its conserved first and last residue. A D gene is named only where the DNA matches it firmly. Size is stated for part of the rows, as once, few or many counts, or as a class when the clone is expanded.

D gene: TRBD1
J gene: TRBJ1-2
clone size: -
V gene: TRBV28
CDR3 protein: CASRPTLDRGYTF
CDR3 DNA: TGTGCCAGCAGACCTACTCTCGACAGGGGGTACACCTTC

D gene: -
J gene: TRBJ1-1
clone size: -
V gene: TRBV19
CDR3 protein: CASSIASTEAFF
CDR3 DNA: TGTGCCAGTAGTATTGCGTCCACTGAAGCTTTCTTT

D gene: -
J gene: TRBJ1-5
clone size: -
V gene: TRBV18
CDR3 protein: CASSLYASGINQPQHF
CDR3 DNA: TGTGCCAGCTCACTCTACGCTTCAGGAATCAATCAGCCCCAGCATTTT

D gene: TRBD2
J gene: TRBJ2-2
clone size: -
V gene: TRBV30
CDR3 protein: CAWSVRGRGRGYAGELFF
CDR3 DNA: TGTGCCTGGAGTGTCAGAGGGCGAGGGCGGGGGTACGCCGGGGAGCTGTTTTTT

D gene: -
J gene: TRBJ1-5
clone size: -
V gene: TRBV28
CDR3 protein: CASSSPTGILNQPQHF
CDR3 DNA: TGTGCCAGCAGTTCCCCGACAGGAATCCTCAATCAGCCCCAGCATTTT

D gene: -
J gene: TRBJ1-5
clone size: -
V gene: TRBV6-6
CDR3 protein: CASTNPVGQPQHF
CDR3 DNA: TGTGCCAGCACCAATCCGGTTGGTCAGCCCCAGCATTTT

D gene: TRBD2
J gene: TRBJ2-1
clone size: -
V gene: TRBV25-1
CDR3 protein: CASSETSGSKRTDEQFF
CDR3 DNA: TGTGCCAGCAGTGAAACTAGCGGGAGCAAGAGGACTGATGAGCAGTTCTTC

D gene: -
J gene: TRBJ2-1
clone size: -
V gene: TRBV10-3
CDR3 protein: CAIRDVRGSYNEQFF
CDR3 DNA: TGTGCCATCAGAGACGTCCGGGGATCCTACAATGAGCAGTTCTTC

D gene: TRBD1
J gene: TRBJ1-5
clone size: -
V gene: TRBV5-1
CDR3 protein: CASSLGDRTGVQPQHF
CDR3 DNA: TGCGCCAGCAGCTTGGGGGATAGGACAGGGGTCCAGCCCCAGCATTTT

D gene: -
J gene: TRBJ1-5
clone size: -
V gene: TRBV18
CDR3 protein: CASSPPGDSNQPQHF
CDR3 DNA: TGTGCCAGCTCACCACCGGGGGATAGCAATCAGCCCCAGCATTTT

D gene: -
J gene: TRBJ2-3
clone size: -
V gene: TRBV18
CDR3 protein: CASSFRQESDTQYF
CDR3 DNA: TGTGCCAGCTCATTCCGACAGGAGTCAGATACGCAGTATTTT

D gene: -
J gene: TRBJ2-7
clone size: -
V gene: TRBV28
CDR3 protein: CASSLRQVPYEQYF
CDR3 DNA: TGTGCCAGCAGTTTGCGGCAGGTCCCCTACGAGCAGTACTTC

D gene: -
J gene: TRBJ2-7
clone size: -
V gene: TRBV7-9
CDR3 protein: CASSLVAVGGRYEQYF
CDR3 DNA: TGTGCCAGCAGCTTAGTAGCCGTAGGGGGGAGATACGAGCAGTACTTC

D gene: TRBD2
J gene: TRBJ2-5
clone size: -
V gene: TRBV15
CDR3 protein: CATSGASGRGRNYF
CDR3 DNA: TGTGCCACCTCAGGAGCTAGCGGGAGGGGACGTAATTACTTC

D gene: -
J gene: TRBJ1-5
clone size: -
V gene: TRBV2
CDR3 protein: CASSDNSNQPQHF
CDR3 DNA: TGTGCCAGCAGTGATAATAGCAATCAGCCCCAGCATTTT

D gene: -
J gene: TRBJ2-3
clone size: -
V gene: TRBV7-2
CDR3 protein: CASSQISDTQYF
CDR3 DNA: TGTGCCAGCAGCCAGATCTCAGATACGCAGTATTTT

D gene: TRBD1
J gene: TRBJ2-2
clone size: -
V gene: TRBV4-1
CDR3 protein: CASSPGQGSTGELFF
CDR3 DNA: TGCGCCAGCAGCCCCGGACAGGGTAGCACCGGGGAGCTGTTTTTT

D gene: -
J gene: TRBJ2-1
clone size: -
V gene: TRBV4-3
CDR3 protein: CASSQDAGTAYNEQFF
CDR3 DNA: TGCGCCAGCAGCCAAGATGCGGGGACAGCGTACAATGAGCAGTTCTTC

D gene: -
J gene: TRBJ1-4
clone size: -
V gene: TRBV27
CDR3 protein: CASQFTGRGEKLFF
CDR3 DNA: TGTGCCAGCCAATTTACGGGGAGGGGGGAAAAACTGTTTTTT

D gene: TRBD2
J gene: TRBJ2-3
clone size: -
V gene: TRBV4-1
CDR3 protein: CASSQFSGRTTDTQYF
CDR3 DNA: TGCGCCAGCAGCCAATTTAGCGGGAGGACCACAGATACGCAGTATTTT

D gene: -
J gene: TRBJ2-3
clone size: -
V gene: TRBV29-1
CDR3 protein: CSVDGSADTQYF
CDR3 DNA: TGCAGCGTCGACGGGAGTGCAGATACGCAGTATTTT

D gene: -
J gene: TRBJ2-5
clone size: -
V gene: TRBV11-3
CDR3 protein: CASSPGREETQYF
CDR3 DNA: TGTGCCAGCAGCCCCGGACGGGAAGAGACCCAGTACTTC

D gene: -
J gene: TRBJ1-5
clone size: few
V gene: TRBV18
CDR3 protein: CASSPTYSNQPQHF
CDR3 DNA: TGTGCCAGCTCACCTACTTACTCAAATCAGCCCCAGCATTTT

D gene: -
J gene: TRBJ2-3
clone size: -
V gene: TRBV28
CDR3 protein: CASSSPRGADTQYF
CDR3 DNA: TGTGCCAGCAGTTCCCCTAGGGGCGCAGATACGCAGTATTTT

D gene: -
J gene: TRBJ2-5
clone size: -
V gene: TRBV5-8
CDR3 protein: CASSLVGLETQYF
CDR3 DNA: TGTGCCAGCAGCTTGGTAGGGCTAGAGACCCAGTACTTC

D gene: TRBD1
J gene: TRBJ2-2
clone size: -
V gene: TRBV28
CDR3 protein: CASREQGLGTGELFF
CDR3 DNA: TGTGCCAGCAGGGAACAGGGGCTCGGCACCGGGGAGCTGTTTTTT

D gene: -
J gene: TRBJ1-4
clone size: -
V gene: TRBV11-2
CDR3 protein: CASSSRQPTNEKLFF
CDR3 DNA: TGTGCCAGCAGCTCACGACAGCCAACTAATGAAAAACTGTTTTTT

D gene: TRBD1
J gene: TRBJ2-7
clone size: -
V gene: TRBV7-9
CDR3 protein: CASSFFVVTGGSEQYF
CDR3 DNA: TGTGCCAGCAGCTTTTTTGTTGTGACAGGGGGCAGCGAGCAGTACTTC

D gene: -
J gene: TRBJ1-1
clone size: -
V gene: TRBV6-6
CDR3 protein: CASSYPDSEAFF
CDR3 DNA: TGTGCCAGCAGTTACCCAGACAGTGAAGCTTTCTTT

D gene: -
J gene: TRBJ1-2
clone size: -
V gene: TRBV7-9
CDR3 protein: CASSLEYGTLGYTF
CDR3 DNA: TGTGCCAGCAGCTTAGAGTACGGGACTCTTGGCTACACCTTC

D gene: -
J gene: TRBJ2-7
clone size: -
V gene: TRBV28
CDR3 protein: CASTDSGGPHYEQYF
CDR3 DNA: TGTGCCAGCACCGACTCGGGCGGCCCCCACTACGAGCAGTACTTC

D gene: TRBD2
J gene: TRBJ2-7
clone size: -
V gene: TRBV18
CDR3 protein: CASSPLGASGSPSEQYF
CDR3 DNA: TGTGCCAGCTCACCCCTTGGGGCTAGCGGGAGTCCATCCGAGCAGTACTTC

D gene: -
J gene: TRBJ2-7
clone size: -
V gene: TRBV30
CDR3 protein: CAWSVGTQIYEQYF
CDR3 DNA: TGTGCCTGGAGTGTAGGGACGCAAATCTACGAGCAGTACTTC

D gene: TRBD2
J gene: TRBJ2-7
clone size: -
V gene: TRBV6-6
CDR3 protein: CASRNPGLGGEQYF
CDR3 DNA: TGTGCCAGCAGAAATCCGGGACTAGGGGGCGAGCAGTACTTC

D gene: TRBD2
J gene: TRBJ2-1
clone size: -
V gene: TRBV10-2
CDR3 protein: CASSDPSGNSYNEQFF
CDR3 DNA: TGCGCCAGCAGTGACCCTAGCGGGAACTCCTACAATGAGCAGTTCTTC

D gene: TRBD2
J gene: TRBJ2-1
clone size: -
V gene: TRBV5-4
CDR3 protein: CASIGASGKGYNEQFF
CDR3 DNA: TGTGCCAGCATCGGCGCTAGCGGGAAAGGTTACAATGAGCAGTTCTTC

D gene: -
J gene: TRBJ1-3
clone size: -
V gene: TRBV6-5
CDR3 protein: CASRDSYSGNTIYF
CDR3 DNA: TGTGCCAGCAGGGACAGCTACTCTGGAAACACCATATATTTT

D gene: -
J gene: TRBJ1-1
clone size: -
V gene: TRBV7-9
CDR3 protein: CASSVSQENTEAFF
CDR3 DNA: TGTGCCAGCAGCGTCTCGCAGGAGAACACTGAAGCTTTCTTT

D gene: -
J gene: TRBJ2-7
clone size: -
V gene: TRBV6-5
CDR3 protein: CASSPRDFLSYEQYF
CDR3 DNA: TGTGCCAGCAGCCCGCGGGACTTTTTGTCCTACGAGCAGTACTTC

D gene: -
J gene: TRBJ2-3
clone size: -
V gene: TRBV9
CDR3 protein: CASSVGSGLTQYF
CDR3 DNA: TGTGCCAGCAGCGTAGGGAGCGGACTTACGCAGTATTTT

D gene: -
J gene: TRBJ1-1
clone size: -
V gene: TRBV5-1
CDR3 protein: CASSASSGANTEAFF
CDR3 DNA: TGCGCCAGCAGCGCCTCGTCAGGGGCGAACACTGAAGCTTTCTTT

D gene: -
J gene: TRBJ1-1
clone size: -
V gene: TRBV19
CDR3 protein: CASSIGGVMNTEAFF
CDR3 DNA: TGTGCCAGTAGTATTGGGGGAGTCATGAACACTGAAGCTTTCTTT

D gene: TRBD2
J gene: TRBJ2-7
clone size: -
V gene: TRBV7-9
CDR3 protein: CASREGGSTYEQYF
CDR3 DNA: TGTGCCAGCCGGGAAGGCGGGAGCACCTACGAGCAGTACTTC